This T cell receptor beta chain was identified during a study of Graves' ophthalmopathy and Graves' hyperthyroidism. The CDR3 is 11 residues long. Trimming cost V 6 bases and J 7 bases, with 10 bases left between them. Amplification targeted the TCR beta CDR3 regions, with RNA transcripts as the source material. First-round RT-PCR relied on HTBI primers, and a second-round multiplex PCR came next. TCRdb called the multiplex PCR reads again in MiXCR, with one record for every CDR3 protein. The sample has 350,000 to 400,000 distinct CDR3 sequences, 15% to 20% seen once. Where ophthalmopathy was present, donors had moderate-to-severe activity, CAS ≥3, NOSPECS ≥4 and duration under 3 months. Orbital computed tomography, together with clinical symptoms, serum thyroxine, TRAb and thyroid ultrasound, was used for diagnosis.

The clonotype comes from a woman aged 18-30 years with Graves' ophthalmopathy. This rearrangement joins TRBV12-3 or TRBV12-4 to TRBJ2-7, with D unclear. Sequencing was done on a sample of peripheral blood. CDR3 sequence reads: CASSPDGEQYF. Written as DNA, the CDR3 is TGTGCCAGCAGCCCAGATGGGGAGCAGTACTTC.